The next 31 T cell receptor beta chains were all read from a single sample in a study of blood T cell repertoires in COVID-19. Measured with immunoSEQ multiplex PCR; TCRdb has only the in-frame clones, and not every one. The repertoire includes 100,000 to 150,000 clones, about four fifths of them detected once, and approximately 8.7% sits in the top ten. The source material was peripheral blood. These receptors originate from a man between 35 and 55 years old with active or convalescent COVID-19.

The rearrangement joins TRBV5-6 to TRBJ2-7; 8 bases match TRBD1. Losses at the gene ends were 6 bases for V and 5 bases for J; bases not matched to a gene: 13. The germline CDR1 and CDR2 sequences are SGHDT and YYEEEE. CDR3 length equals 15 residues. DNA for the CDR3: TGTGCCAGCACCCGGCGTCGGACAGGGTGGGACGAGCAGTACTTC. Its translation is CASTRRRTGWDEQYF.

The CDR3 nucleotides read TGCGCCAGCAGCAGAACAGGGGGAACAGATACGCAGTATTTT. Encoded protein: CASSRTGGTDTQYF. This chain joins TRBV5-1 and TRBJ2-3; 8 bases fit TRBD1. This CDR3 has 14 amino acids. Looked up from germline, CDR1 is SGHRS and CDR2 is YFSETQ. The J segment lost 3 bases and the V segment lost 4 bases, leaving 4 bases of the junction unmatched. Together with reference TRBV5-1 and TRBJ2-3, the CDR3 gives the full variable domain: KAGVTQTPRYLIKTRGQQVTLSCSPISGHRSVSWYQQTPGQGLQFLFEYFSETQRNKGNFPGRFSGRQFSNSRSEMNVSTLELGDSALYLCASSRTGGTDTQYFGPGTRLTVL.

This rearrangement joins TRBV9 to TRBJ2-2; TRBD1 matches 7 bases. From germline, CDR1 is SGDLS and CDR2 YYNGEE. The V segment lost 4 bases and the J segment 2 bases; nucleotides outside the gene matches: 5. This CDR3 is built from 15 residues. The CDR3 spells CASSPTGDNTGELFF. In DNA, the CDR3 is TGTGCCAGCAGCCCCACAGGGGACAACACCGGGGAGCTGTTTTTT.

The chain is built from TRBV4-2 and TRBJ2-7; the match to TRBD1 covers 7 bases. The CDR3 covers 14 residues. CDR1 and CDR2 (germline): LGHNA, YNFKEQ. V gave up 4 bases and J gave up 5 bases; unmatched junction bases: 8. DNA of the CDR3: TGTGCCAGCAGCCCGGACAGGCTCCGGGACGAGCAGTACTTC. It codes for CASSPDRLRDEQYF.

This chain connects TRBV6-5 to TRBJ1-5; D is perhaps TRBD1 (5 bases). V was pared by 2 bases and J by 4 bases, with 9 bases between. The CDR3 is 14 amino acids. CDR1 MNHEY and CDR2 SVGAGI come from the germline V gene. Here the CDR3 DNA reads TGTGCCAGCAGTTACGACGGGACTAATCAGCCCCAGCATTTT. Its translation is CASSYDGTNQPQHF.

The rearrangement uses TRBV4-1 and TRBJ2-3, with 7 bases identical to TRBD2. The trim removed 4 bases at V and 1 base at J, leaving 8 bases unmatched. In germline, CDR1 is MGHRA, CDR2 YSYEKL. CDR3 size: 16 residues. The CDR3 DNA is TGCGCCAGCAGCCCCTGGGGGGGAGTTGGCACAGATACGCAGTATTTT. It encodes CASSPWGGVGTDTQYF.

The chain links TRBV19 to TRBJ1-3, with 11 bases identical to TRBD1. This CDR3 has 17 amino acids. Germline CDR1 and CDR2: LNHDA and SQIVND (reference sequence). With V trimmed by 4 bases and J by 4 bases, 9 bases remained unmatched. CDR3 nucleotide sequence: TGTGCCAGTAGTACAGGGGACAGGGGGAAGTACGGAAACACCATATATTTT. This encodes CASSTGDRGKYGNTIYF.

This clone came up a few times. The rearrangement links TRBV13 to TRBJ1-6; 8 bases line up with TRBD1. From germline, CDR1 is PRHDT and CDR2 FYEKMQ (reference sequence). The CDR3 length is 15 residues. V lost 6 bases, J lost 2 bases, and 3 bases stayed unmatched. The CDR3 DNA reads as TGTGCCAGCAGGGAGACAGGGGCCTATAATTCACCCCTCCACTTT. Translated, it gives CASRETGAYNSPLHF. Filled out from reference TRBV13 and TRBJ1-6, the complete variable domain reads AAGVIQSPRHLIKEKRETATLKCYPIPRHDTVYWYQQGPGQDPQFLISFYEKMQSDKGSIPDRFSAQQFSDYHSELNMSSLELGDSALYFCASRETGAYNSPLHFGNGTRLTVT.

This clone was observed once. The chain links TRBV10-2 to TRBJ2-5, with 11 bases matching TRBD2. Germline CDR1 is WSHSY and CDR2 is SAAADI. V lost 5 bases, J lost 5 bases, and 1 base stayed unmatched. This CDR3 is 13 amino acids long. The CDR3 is CASSPSGGETQYF. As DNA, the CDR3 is TGCGCCAGCAGTCCTAGCGGGGGGGAGACCCAGTACTTC.

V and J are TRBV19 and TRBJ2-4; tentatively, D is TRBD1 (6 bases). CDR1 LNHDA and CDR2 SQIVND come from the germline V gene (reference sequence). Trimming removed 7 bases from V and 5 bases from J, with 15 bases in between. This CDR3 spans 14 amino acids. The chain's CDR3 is CASIKNAGENIQYF. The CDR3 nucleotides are TGTGCCAGTATTAAAAATGCAGGGGAAAACATTCAGTACTTC.

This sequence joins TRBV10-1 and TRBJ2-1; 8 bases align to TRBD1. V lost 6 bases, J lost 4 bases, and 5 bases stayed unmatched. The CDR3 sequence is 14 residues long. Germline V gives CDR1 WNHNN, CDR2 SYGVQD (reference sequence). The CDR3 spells CASRKGQEYNEQFF. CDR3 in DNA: TGCGCCAGCAGGAAGGGACAGGAGTACAATGAGCAGTTCTTC.

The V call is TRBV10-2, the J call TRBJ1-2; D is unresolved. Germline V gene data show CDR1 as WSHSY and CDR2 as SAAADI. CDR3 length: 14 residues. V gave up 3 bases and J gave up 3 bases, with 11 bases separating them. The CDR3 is CASSEATTDYGYTF. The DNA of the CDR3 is TGCGCCAGCAGTGAAGCGACTACGGACTATGGCTACACCTTC.

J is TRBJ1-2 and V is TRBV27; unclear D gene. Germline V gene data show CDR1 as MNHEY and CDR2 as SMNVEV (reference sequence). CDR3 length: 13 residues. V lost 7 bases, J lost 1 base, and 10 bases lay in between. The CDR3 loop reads CASKAGINYGYTF. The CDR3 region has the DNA TGTGCCAGCAAGGCGGGGATTAACTATGGCTACACCTTC.

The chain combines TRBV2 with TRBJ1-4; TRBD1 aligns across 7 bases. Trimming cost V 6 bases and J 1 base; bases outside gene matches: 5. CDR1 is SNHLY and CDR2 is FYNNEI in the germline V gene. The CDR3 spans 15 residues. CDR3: CASRATGVTNEKLFF. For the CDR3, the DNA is TGTGCCAGCAGAGCAACAGGGGTAACTAATGAAAAACTGTTTTTT.

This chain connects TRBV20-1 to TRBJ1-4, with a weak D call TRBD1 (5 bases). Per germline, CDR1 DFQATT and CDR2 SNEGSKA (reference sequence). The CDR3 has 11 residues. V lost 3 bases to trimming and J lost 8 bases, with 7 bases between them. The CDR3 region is CSARDNEKLFF. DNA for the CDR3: TGCAGTGCTAGGGACAACGAAAAACTGTTTTTT.

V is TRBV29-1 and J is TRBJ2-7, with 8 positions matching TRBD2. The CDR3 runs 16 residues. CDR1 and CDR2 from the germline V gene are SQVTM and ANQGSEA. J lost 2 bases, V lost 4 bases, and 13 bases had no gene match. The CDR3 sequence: CSVVGGERIEAYEQYF. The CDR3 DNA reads TGCAGCGTTGTCGGGGGGGAGAGGATCGAAGCCTACGAGCAGTACTTC.

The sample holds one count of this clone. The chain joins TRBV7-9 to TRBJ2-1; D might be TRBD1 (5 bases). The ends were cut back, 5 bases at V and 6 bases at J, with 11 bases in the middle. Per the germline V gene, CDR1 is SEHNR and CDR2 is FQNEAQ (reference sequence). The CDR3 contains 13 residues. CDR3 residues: CASSETAFNEQFF. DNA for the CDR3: TGTGCCAGCAGCGAGACAGCCTTCAATGAGCAGTTCTTC.

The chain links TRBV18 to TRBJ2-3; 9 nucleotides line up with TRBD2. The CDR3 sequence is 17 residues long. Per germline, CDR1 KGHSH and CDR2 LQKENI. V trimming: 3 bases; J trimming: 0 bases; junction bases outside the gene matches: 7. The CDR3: CASSPSSGAGSTDTQYF. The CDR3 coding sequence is TGTGCCAGCTCACCGTCTAGCGGGGCGGGTAGCACAGATACGCAGTATTTT.

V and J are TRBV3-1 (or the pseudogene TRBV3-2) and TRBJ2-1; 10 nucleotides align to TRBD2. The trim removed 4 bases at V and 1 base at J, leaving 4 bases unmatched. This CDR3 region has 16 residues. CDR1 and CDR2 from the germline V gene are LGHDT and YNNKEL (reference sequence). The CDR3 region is CASSRSGGVSYNEQFF. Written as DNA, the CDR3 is TGTGCCAGCAGCCGAAGCGGGGGGGTATCCTACAATGAGCAGTTCTTC.

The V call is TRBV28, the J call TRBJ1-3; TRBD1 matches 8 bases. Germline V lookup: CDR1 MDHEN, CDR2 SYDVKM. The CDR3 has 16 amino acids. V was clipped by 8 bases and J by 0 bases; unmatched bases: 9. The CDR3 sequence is CASHWGQASSGNTIYF. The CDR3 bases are TGTGCCAGCCACTGGGGACAGGCCTCCTCTGGAAACACCATATATTTT.

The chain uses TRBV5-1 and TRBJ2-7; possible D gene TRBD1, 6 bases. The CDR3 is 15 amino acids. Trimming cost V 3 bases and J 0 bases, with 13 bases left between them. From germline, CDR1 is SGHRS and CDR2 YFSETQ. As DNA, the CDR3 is TGCGCCAGCAGCTCCGACGGGACAACCTCCTACGAGCAGTACTTC. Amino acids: CASSSDGTTSYEQYF.

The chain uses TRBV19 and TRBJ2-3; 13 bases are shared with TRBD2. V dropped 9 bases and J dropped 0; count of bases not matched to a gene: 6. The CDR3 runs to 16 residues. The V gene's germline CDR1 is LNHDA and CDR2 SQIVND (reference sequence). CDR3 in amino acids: CASTRLAGGSTDTQYF. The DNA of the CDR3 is TGTGCCAGCACCAGACTAGCGGGGGGTAGCACAGATACGCAGTATTTT.

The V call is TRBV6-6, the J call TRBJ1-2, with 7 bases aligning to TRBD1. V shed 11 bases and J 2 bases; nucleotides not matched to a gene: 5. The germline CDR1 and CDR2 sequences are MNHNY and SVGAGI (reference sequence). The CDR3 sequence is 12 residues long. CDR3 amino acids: CASATGNYGYTF. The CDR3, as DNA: TGTGCCTCCGCGACAGGGAACTATGGCTACACCTTC.

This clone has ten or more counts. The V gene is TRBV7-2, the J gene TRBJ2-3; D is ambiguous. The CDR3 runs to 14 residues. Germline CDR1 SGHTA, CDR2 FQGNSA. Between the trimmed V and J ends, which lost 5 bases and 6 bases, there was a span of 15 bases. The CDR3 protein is CASSPRIPTDTQYF. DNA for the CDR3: TGTGCCAGCAGCCCGAGAATCCCCACGGATACGCAGTATTTT.

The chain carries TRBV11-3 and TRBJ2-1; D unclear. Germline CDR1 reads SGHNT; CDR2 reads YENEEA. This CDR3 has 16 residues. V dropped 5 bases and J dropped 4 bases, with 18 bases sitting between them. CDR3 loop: CASSRSPTTRYNEQFF. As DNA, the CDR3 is TGTGCCAGCAGCCGATCCCCAACGACACGTTACAATGAGCAGTTCTTC. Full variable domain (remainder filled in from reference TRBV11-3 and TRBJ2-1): EAGVVQSPRYKIIEKKQPVAFWCNPISGHNTLYWYLQNLGQGPELLIRYENEEAVDDSQLPKDRFSAERLKGVDSTLKIQPAELGDSAVYLCASSRSPTTRYNEQFFGPGTRLTVL.

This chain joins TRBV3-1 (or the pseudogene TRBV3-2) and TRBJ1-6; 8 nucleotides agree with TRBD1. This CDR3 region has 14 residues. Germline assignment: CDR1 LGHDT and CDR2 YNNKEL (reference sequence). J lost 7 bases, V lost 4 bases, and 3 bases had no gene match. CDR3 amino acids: CASSRQGPNSPLHF. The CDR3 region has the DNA TGTGCCAGCAGCCGACAGGGGCCAAATTCACCCCTCCACTTT.

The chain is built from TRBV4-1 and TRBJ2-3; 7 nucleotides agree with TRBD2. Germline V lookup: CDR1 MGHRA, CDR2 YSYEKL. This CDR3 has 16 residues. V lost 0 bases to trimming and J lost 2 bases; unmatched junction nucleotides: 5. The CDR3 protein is CASSQDGGEVTDTQYF. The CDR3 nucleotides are TGCGCCAGCAGCCAAGATGGGGGGGAGGTCACAGATACGCAGTATTTT.

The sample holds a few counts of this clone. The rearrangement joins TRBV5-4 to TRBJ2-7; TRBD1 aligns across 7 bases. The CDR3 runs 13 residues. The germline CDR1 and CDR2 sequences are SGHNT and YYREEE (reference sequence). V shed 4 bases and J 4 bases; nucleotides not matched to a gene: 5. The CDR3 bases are TGTGCCAGCAGCGACAGGGTCGGATACGAGCAGTACTTC. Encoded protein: CASSDRVGYEQYF.

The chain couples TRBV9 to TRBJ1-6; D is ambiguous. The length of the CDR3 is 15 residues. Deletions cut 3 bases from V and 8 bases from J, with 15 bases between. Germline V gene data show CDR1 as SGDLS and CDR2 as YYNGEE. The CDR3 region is CASSARLMADSPLHF. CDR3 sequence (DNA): TGTGCCAGCAGCGCCCGATTGATGGCGGATTCACCCCTCCACTTT. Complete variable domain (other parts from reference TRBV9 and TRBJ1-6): DSGVTQTPKHLITATGQRVTLRCSPRSGDLSVYWYQQSLDQGLQFLIQYYNGEERAKGNILERFSAQQFPDLHSELNLSSLELGDSALYFCASSARLMADSPLHFGNGTRLTVT.

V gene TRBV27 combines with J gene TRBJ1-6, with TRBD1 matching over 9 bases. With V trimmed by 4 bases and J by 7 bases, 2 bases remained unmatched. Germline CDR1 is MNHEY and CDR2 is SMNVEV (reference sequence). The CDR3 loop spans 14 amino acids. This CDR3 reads CASSSDRGNSPLHF. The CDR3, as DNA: TGTGCCAGCAGTTCGGACAGGGGCAATTCACCCCTCCACTTT.

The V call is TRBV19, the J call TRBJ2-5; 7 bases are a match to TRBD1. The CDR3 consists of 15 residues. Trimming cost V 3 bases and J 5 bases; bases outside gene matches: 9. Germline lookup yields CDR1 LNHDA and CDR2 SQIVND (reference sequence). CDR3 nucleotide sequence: TGTGCCAGTAGTATGCGCCAGCCCAGGGGGGAGACCCAGTACTTC. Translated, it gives CASSMRQPRGETQYF.